Following are 20 T cell receptor beta chains from one sample sequenced in a study of a mutant IDH1 vaccine in newly diagnosed glioma. These receptors' targets are unknown. The repertoire was sequenced with immunoSEQ multiplex PCR; TCRdb's copy has only in-frame clones and lacks some. Seen here are about 65,000 clones, 85% observed once, and the top ten hold about 4.1%. Time point noted: week 23, last vaccination. What each vaccine dose contained was 300 ug of mutant IDH1 20-mer peptide, accompanied by topical imiquimod. Sequenced here: PBMCs, sampled from a glioma patient whose treatment included an IDH1 peptide vaccine. Receptors were obtained from a young man with glioma.

The rearrangement joins TRBV14 to TRBJ2-7; D not certain. This CDR3 contains 13 residues. Trimming removed 3 bases at V and 4 bases at J, with 10 bases between. Germline-derived CDR1 and CDR2 are SGHDN and FVKESK. Here the CDR3 reads CASSQDRRYEQYF. CDR3 in DNA: TGTGCCAGCAGCCAGGACCGTAGATACGAGCAGTACTTC.

J is TRBJ2-7 and V is TRBV19; TRBD2 aligns across 7 bases. CDR3 length equals 12 residues. The ends lost 1 base at V and 6 bases at J; junction bases unmatched: 0. Germline-derived CDR1 and CDR2 are LNHDA and SQIVND (reference sequence). CDR3 nucleotide sequence: TGTGCCAGTAGTATAGCTAGCGGCGAGCAGTACTTC. Translating it yields CASSIASGEQYF.

The chain links TRBV5-6 to TRBJ2-1; 8 bases fit TRBD1. J gave up 4 bases and V 3 bases, and 9 bases lay outside the gene matches. The V gene's germline CDR1 is SGHDT and CDR2 YYEEEE. This CDR3 has 16 amino acids. DNA for the CDR3: TGTGCCAGCAGCTCCGATTGGGGACAGGATTACAATGAGCAGTTCTTC. Residues: CASSSDWGQDYNEQFF. The full variable domain, rest sourced from reference TRBV5-6 and TRBJ2-1, is DAGVTQSPTHLIKTRGQQVTLRCSPKSGHDTVSWYQQALGQGPQFIFQYYEEEERQRGNFPDRFSGHQFPNYSSELNVNALLLGDSALYLCASSSDWGQDYNEQFFGPGTRLTVL.

The chain links TRBV18 to TRBJ1-3, with D maybe TRBD1 (5 bases). CDR1 and CDR2 (germline): KGHSH, LQKENI. This CDR3 region has 17 residues. Trimming stripped 2 bases from V and 0 bases from J, with 14 bases between. DNA of the CDR3: TGTGCCAGCTCACCAATTTTGCAGGGTTCCTCTGGAAACACCATATATTTT. Its translation: CASSPILQGSSGNTIYF.

The chain combines TRBV6-1 with TRBJ1-2; 8 bases match TRBD1. With 4 bases clipped from V and 6 bases from J, the junction kept 22 bases outside the gene matches. The CDR3 runs 19 residues. Germline CDR1 is MNHNS and CDR2 is SASEGT. The CDR3 DNA follows: TGTGCCAGCAGTGTTTTGCTCCGTCACAAGACAGGGGTAAGGAATGGCTACACCTTC. Its translation: CASSVLLRHKTGVRNGYTF.

The V call is TRBV2, the J call TRBJ2-7, with D hard to call. The CDR3 spans 13 residues. Germline loops: CDR1 SNHLY, CDR2 FYNNEI. Trimming pared 7 bases from V and 4 bases from J, leaving 14 bases between. CDR3 DNA sequence: TGTGCCAGCACCTCACAAGGAAGGTACGAGCAGTACTTC. It yields the protein CASTSQGRYEQYF.

The chain carries TRBV5-1 and TRBJ2-7, with D perhaps being TRBD1 or TRBD2 (5 bases each). CDR1 and CDR2 from the germline V gene are SGHRS and YFSETQ. The V end lost 0 bases, the J end lost 2 bases, and 15 bases lay between the germline ends. The CDR3 has 16 residues. The CDR3 spells CASSLEGWGTTYEQYF. Written as DNA, the CDR3 is TGCGCCAGCAGCTTGGAGGGGTGGGGGACCACCTACGAGCAGTACTTC.

The genes are TRBV19 and TRBJ1-1; a weak D match, TRBD1 (5 bases). The CDR3 contains 12 residues. The germline V and J ends were trimmed by 8 bases and 1 base, with 8 bases remaining between them. From germline, CDR1 is LNHDA and CDR2 SQIVND (reference sequence). This CDR3 is CASRDGNTEAFF. CDR3 coding DNA: TGTGCCAGTCGGGACGGGAACACTGAAGCTTTCTTT.

The chain is built from TRBV4-1 and TRBJ2-7; D remains ambiguous. The CDR3 runs 11 residues. Trimming left V 5 bases short and J 7 bases short, with 9 bases between. Germline values: CDR1 MGHRA, CDR2 YSYEKL. The CDR3 nucleotides read TGCGCCAGCAGCTCCCGACAAGAGCAGTACTTC. Translated: CASSSRQEQYF.

J is TRBJ2-4 and V is TRBV5-8; TRBD1 matches 9 bases. The CDR3 extends over 16 amino acids. Trimming at V came to 3 bases and at J to 0 bases, leaving 4 bases not matched to a gene. Germline values: CDR1 SGHTS, CDR2 YDEGEE. The CDR3 loop is CASSWDRAIAKNIQYF. The CDR3 bases are TGTGCCAGCAGCTGGGACAGGGCTATAGCCAAAAACATTCAGTACTTC.

The rearrangement joins TRBV13 to TRBJ1-1, with TRBD1 matching 7 bases. The CDR3 is 14 residues long. V lost 7 bases and J lost 6; bases outside the gene matches: 11. The germline gives CDR1 PRHDT, CDR2 FYEKMQ (reference sequence). CDR3 sequence reads: CASTTIRQGPEAFF. The DNA of the CDR3 is TGTGCCAGCACCACTATACGACAGGGCCCTGAAGCTTTCTTT. Full variable domain (remainder filled in from reference TRBV13 and TRBJ1-1): AAGVIQSPRHLIKEKRETATLKCYPIPRHDTVYWYQQGPGQDPQFLISFYEKMQSDKGSIPDRFSAQQFSDYHSELNMSSLELGDSALYFCASTTIRQGPEAFFGQGTRLTVV.

The V and J genes are TRBV5-5 and TRBJ2-7, with D unresolved. Germline V gene data show CDR1 as SGHKS and CDR2 as YYEKEE (reference sequence). The CDR3 totals 13 residues. The V end was cut by 2 bases, the J end by 3 bases, with 9 bases between. DNA for the CDR3: TGTGCCAGCAGCTTCCAGGATCTCTACGAGCAGTACTTC. As protein: CASSFQDLYEQYF.

The chain links TRBV5-6 to TRBJ2-5, with 7 bases matching TRBD1. The J segment lost 2 bases and the V segment lost 3 bases, leaving 7 bases of the junction unmatched. CDR3 size: 15 residues. CDR1 and CDR2 (germline): SGHDT, YYEEEE. The CDR3 loop is CASSWGQMNQETQYF. Here the CDR3 DNA reads TGTGCCAGCAGCTGGGGACAGATGAATCAAGAGACCCAGTACTTC.

The gene calls are TRBV18 and TRBJ2-5; D unclear. This CDR3 contains 16 residues. Trimming left V 4 bases short and J 0 bases short, with 15 bases between. The V gene's germline CDR1 is KGHSH and CDR2 LQKENI. The CDR3 loop reads CASSLGGVQNQETQYF. The CDR3 coding sequence is TGTGCCAGCTCACTAGGTGGGGTCCAGAACCAAGAGACCCAGTACTTC.

The J gene is TRBJ2-5, the V gene TRBV7-7; no firm D call. V was pared by 5 bases and J by 5 bases, with 15 bases between. The germline gives CDR1 SSHAT, CDR2 FNYEAQ (reference sequence). CDR3 length: 14 amino acids. The CDR3 reads CASSKVPGPETQYF. CDR3 sequence (DNA): TGTGCCAGCAGCAAAGTCCCGGGCCCGGAGACCCAGTACTTC. Using reference TRBV7-7 and TRBJ2-5 for the parts outside the CDR3, the full variable domain is GAGVSQSPRYKVTKRGQDVTLRCDPISSHATLYWYQQALGQGPEFLTYFNYEAQPDKSGLPSDRFSAERPEGSISTLTIQRTEQRDSAMYRCASSKVPGPETQYFGPGTRLLVL.

Only a few counts were recorded for this clone. The chain links TRBV5-1 to TRBJ1-1, with D perhaps matching TRBD1 (5 bases). V was pared by 5 bases and J by 6 bases, with 17 bases between. The germline V gene encodes CDR1 SGHRS and CDR2 YFSETQ. There are 14 residues in the CDR3. CDR3 region: CASSDPGKPPEAFF. The CDR3 DNA reads as TGCGCCAGCAGTGATCCAGGGAAACCGCCTGAAGCTTTCTTT.

The chain links TRBV6-5 to TRBJ1-1; D is ambiguous. The germline gives CDR1 MNHEY, CDR2 SVGAGI. V was cut by 5 bases and J by 11 bases, with 15 bases left in between. This CDR3 is built from 12 residues. CDR3 loop: CASSDEQGRAFF. DNA of the CDR3: TGTGCCAGCAGTGACGAACAAGGTCGGGCTTTCTTT.

This chain joins TRBV30 and TRBJ1-2, with D unclear. The CDR3 totals 11 residues. The germline V gene has CDR1 GTSNPN and CDR2 SVGIG (reference sequence). The germline V and J ends were trimmed by 2 bases and 8 bases, with 9 bases remaining between them. CDR3 coding DNA: TGTGCCTGGAGTATATCTAGGGGCTACACCTTC. The encoded protein is CAWSISRGYTF.

The chain carries TRBV19 and TRBJ1-6; 10 bases fit TRBD1. Germline V gene sequence: CDR1 LNHDA, CDR2 SQIVND (reference sequence). This CDR3 has 16 amino acids. The J segment lost 7 bases and the V segment lost 4 bases, leaving 7 bases of the junction unmatched. The CDR3 region has the DNA TGTGCCAGTAGTACCCGGGACAGGGGAAACAATTCACCCCTCCACTTT. Protein product: CASSTRDRGNNSPLHF.

The rearrangement links TRBV6-5 to TRBJ2-5; a weak D match, TRBD1 (6 bases). The CDR3 length is 15 residues. Germline V lookup: CDR1 MNHEY, CDR2 SVGAGI. Trimming shortened V by 2 bases and J by 9 bases, and 19 bases separated the two germline ends. The CDR3 nucleotides read TGTGCCAGCAGTTACCCCGTGGGTGGGGGCGAGGCCCAGTACTTC. Amino acids: CASSYPVGGGEAQYF.